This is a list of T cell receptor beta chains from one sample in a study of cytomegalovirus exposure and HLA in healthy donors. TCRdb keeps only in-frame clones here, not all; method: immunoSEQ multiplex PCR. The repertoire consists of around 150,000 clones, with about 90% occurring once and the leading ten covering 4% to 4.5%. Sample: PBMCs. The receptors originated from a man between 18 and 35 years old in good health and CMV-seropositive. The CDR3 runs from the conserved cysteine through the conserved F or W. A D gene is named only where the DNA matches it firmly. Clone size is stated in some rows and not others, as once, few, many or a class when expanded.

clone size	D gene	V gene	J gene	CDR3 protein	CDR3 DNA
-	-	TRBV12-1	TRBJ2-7	CASSSAGPNYEQYF	TGTGCCAGCAGCTCCGCGGGACCGAATTACGAGCAGTACTTC
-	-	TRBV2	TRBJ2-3	CASSEPRGSVADTQYF	TGTGCCAGCAGTGAACCTCGGGGGAGTGTAGCAGATACGCAGTATTTT
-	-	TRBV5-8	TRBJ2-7	CASSRTDLRYEQYF	TGTGCCAGCAGCCGGACTGATCTCCGGTACGAGCAGTACTTC
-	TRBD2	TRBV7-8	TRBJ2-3	CASSLGLASTDTQYF	TGTGCCAGCAGCTTAGGACTAGCGAGCACAGATACGCAGTATTTT
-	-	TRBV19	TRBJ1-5	CASSIISGSNQPQHF	TGTGCCAGTAGTATAATCTCAGGGAGCAATCAGCCCCAGCATTTT
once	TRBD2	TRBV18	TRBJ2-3	CASSLSGLSITDTQYF	TGTGCCAGCTCCCTTAGCGGGCTATCTATTACAGATACGCAGTATTTT
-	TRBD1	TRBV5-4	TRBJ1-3	CASSMATGTGTGNTIYF	TGTGCCAGCAGCATGGCTACCGGGACAGGGACTGGAAACACCATATATTTT
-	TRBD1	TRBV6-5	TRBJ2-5	CASSYSGPGQGETQYF	TGTGCCAGCAGTTACTCTGGACCGGGACAGGGAGAGACCCAGTACTTC
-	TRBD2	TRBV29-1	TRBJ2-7	CSVEPSSGRANEQYF	TGCAGCGTTGAACCATCTAGCGGGAGGGCCAACGAGCAGTACTTC
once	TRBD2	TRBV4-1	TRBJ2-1	CASSQPGGRASGHEQFF	TGCGCCAGCAGCCAACCTGGCGGGAGGGCCTCGGGCCATGAGCAGTTCTTC
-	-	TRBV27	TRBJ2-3	CASSPYSTDTQYF	TGTGCCAGCAGTCCCTATAGCACAGATACGCAGTATTTT
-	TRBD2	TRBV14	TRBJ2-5	CASSQVGGRWETQYF	TGTGCCAGCAGCCAAGTTGGCGGGAGGTGGGAGACCCAGTACTTC
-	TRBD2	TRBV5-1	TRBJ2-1	CASSLSGRALGEQFF	TGCGCCAGCAGTCTCAGCGGGAGGGCCTTGGGAGAGCAGTTCTTC
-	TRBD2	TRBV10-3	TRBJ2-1	CAISGTSGRNTYNEQFF	TGTGCCATCAGTGGGACTAGCGGGAGGAACACCTACAATGAGCAGTTCTTC
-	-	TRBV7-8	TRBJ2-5	CASSPRDKYQETQYF	TGTGCCAGCAGCCCCCGGGACAAGTACCAAGAGACCCAGTACTTC
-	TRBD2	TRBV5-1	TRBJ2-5	CASSRGGRKTQYF	TGCGCCAGCAGCCGGGGGGGCCGGAAGACCCAGTACTTC
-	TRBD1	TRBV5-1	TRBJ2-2	CASSPGQGFHGELFF	TGCGCCAGCAGCCCCGGACAGGGGTTTCACGGGGAGCTGTTTTTT
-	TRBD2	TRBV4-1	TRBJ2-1	CASSRSSGLASYNEQFF	TGCGCCAGCAGCCGAAGCTCGGGACTAGCCTCCTACAATGAGCAGTTCTTC
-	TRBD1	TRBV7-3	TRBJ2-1	CASTADRVSNEQFF	TGTGCCAGCACCGCGGACAGGGTTTCCAATGAGCAGTTCTTC
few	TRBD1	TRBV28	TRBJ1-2	CASSLPPGQKYYGYTF	TGTGCCAGCAGTTTACCCCCGGGACAGAAGTACTATGGCTACACCTTC
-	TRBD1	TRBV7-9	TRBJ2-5	CASSWTGGETQYF	TGTGCCAGCAGCTGGACAGGCGGGGAGACCCAGTACTTC
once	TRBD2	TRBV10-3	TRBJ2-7	CATGGGQVAGIEGEQYF	TGTGCCACCGGGGGGGGCCAAGTAGCGGGAATAGAAGGCGAGCAGTACTTC
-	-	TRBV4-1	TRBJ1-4	CASSQQQQFAEKLFF	TGCGCCAGCAGCCAGCAACAGCAGTTTGCTGAAAAACTGTTTTTT
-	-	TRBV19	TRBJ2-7	CASSISAGVNYEQYF	TGTGCCAGTAGTATTTCGGCAGGGGTGAACTACGAGCAGTACTTC
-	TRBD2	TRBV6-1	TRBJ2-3	CASSDITSGRADTQYF	TGTGCCAGCAGTGACATAACTAGCGGGAGGGCAGATACGCAGTATTTT
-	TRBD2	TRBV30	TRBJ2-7	CAWSVQGSGSYEQYF	TGTGCCTGGAGTGTACAGGGTAGCGGGAGCTACGAGCAGTACTTC